Listed below are T cell receptor beta chains from one sample, sequenced in a study of blood T cell repertoires in COVID-19. Method: immunoSEQ multiplex PCR; TCRdb's copy keeps in-frame clones and lacks some. The sample has some 63,000 clones, 70% to 90% seen once. Sequencing input: peripheral blood. The receptors were sampled from a human donor in a cohort sampled during active COVID-19. The CDR3 runs from the conserved cysteine through the conserved F or W. A D gene is named only where the DNA matches it firmly. Rows give clone size only sometimes, using once, few, many, or a class for an expanded clone.

>-|TRBV19|-|TRBJ1-1
CASSTGGYAEAFF
TGTGCCAGTAGTACCGGGGGATACGCTGAAGCTTTCTTT
>once|TRBV9|TRBD2|TRBJ2-5
CASSVAGGGAKETQYF
TGTGCCAGCAGCGTAGCGGGCGGGGGGGCCAAAGAGACCCAGTACTTC
>few|TRBV7-3|-|TRBJ2-7
CASSPPTSRLSYEQYF
TGTGCCAGCAGCCCTCCCACTAGCCGCCTCTCCTACGAGCAGTACTTC
>-|TRBV19|TRBD2|TRBJ2-7
CASSGGLAGQPYEQYF
TGTGCCAGTAGTGGGGGACTAGCGGGGCAACCCTACGAGCAGTACTTC
>-|TRBV9|TRBD2|TRBJ2-5
CASSESGGETQYF
TGTGCCAGCAGCGAAAGCGGGGGGGAGACCCAGTACTTC
>-|TRBV5-1|TRBD1|TRBJ2-5
CASSSGQKETQYF
TGCGCCAGCAGCTCGGGACAGAAAGAGACCCAGTACTTC
>-|TRBV14|TRBD2|TRBJ2-1
CASSEIAGGYQEQFF
TGTGCCAGCAGTGAAATAGCGGGGGGGTACCAGGAGCAGTTCTTC
>-|TRBV4-2|TRBD2|TRBJ2-5
CASSQGASGGYQETQYF
TGTGCCAGCAGCCAAGGGGCCAGCGGGGGGTACCAAGAGACCCAGTACTTC
>once|TRBV3-1/TRBV3-2|TRBD1|TRBJ1-1
CASSQSPDRVTEAFF
TGTGCCAGCAGCCAAAGCCCCGACAGGGTGACTGAAGCTTTCTTT
>-|TRBV6-1|TRBD1|TRBJ2-3
CASSDKTGGSTDTQYF
TGTGCCAGCAGTGATAAGACAGGGGGCTCCACAGATACGCAGTATTTT
>-|TRBV6-4|TRBD2|TRBJ2-3
CASGSGGGTDTQYF
TGTGCCAGCGGCTCCGGGGGGGGCACAGATACGCAGTATTTT
>-|TRBV4-1|-|TRBJ1-4
CASIPTAGEGKLFF
TGCGCCAGCATACCGACAGCGGGGGAAGGAAAACTGTTTTTT
>once|TRBV2|TRBD1|TRBJ2-5
CASSADRGRETQYF
TGTGCCAGCAGTGCGGACAGGGGGCGGGAGACCCAGTACTTC
>-|TRBV7-2|-|TRBJ1-4
CASSLNEGRGWEKLFF
TGTGCCAGCAGCTTAAATGAGGGCCGAGGGTGGGAAAAACTGTTTTTT
>-|TRBV3-1/TRBV3-2|-|TRBJ1-1
CASSQGSGLNTEAFF
TGTGCCAGCAGCCAAGGATCCGGGTTGAACACTGAAGCTTTCTTT
>once|TRBV4-2|-|TRBJ1-4
CASSQDGTGPNEKLFF
TGTGCCAGCAGCCAAGACGGAACAGGGCCTAATGAAAAACTGTTTTTT
>-|TRBV19|-|TRBJ2-3
CASSIEGARTDTQYF
TGTGCCAGTAGTATAGAGGGGGCGCGGACAGATACGCAGTATTTT
>-|TRBV5-1|-|TRBJ1-6
CASSADRPDNSPLHF
TGCGCCAGCAGCGCGGACAGACCCGATAATTCACCCCTCCACTTT
>-|TRBV4-1|TRBD1|TRBJ1-2
CASSQDRPGTGGYGYTF
TGCGCCAGCAGCCAAGATCGCCCCGGGACAGGCGGCTATGGCTACACCTTC
>-|TRBV3-1/TRBV3-2|TRBD1|TRBJ1-1
CASSRRTGTDEAFF
TGTGCCAGCAGCAGGAGAACAGGGACAGATGAAGCTTTCTTT
>-|TRBV5-1|-|TRBJ2-7
CASSLAKQSLSYEQYF
TGCGCCAGCAGCTTGGCCAAGCAATCCTTATCCTACGAGCAGTACTTC
>-|TRBV4-1|TRBD2|TRBJ2-5
CASSQVGGGASGVQYF
TGCGCCAGCAGCCAAGTAGGCGGGGGGGCGTCCGGAGTCCAGTACTTC
>-|TRBV5-6|-|TRBJ2-3
CASSHPRGTDTQYF
TGTGCCAGCAGCCACCCCCGGGGCACAGATACGCAGTATTTT